Sequencing of this TCR beta chain was carried out in a study of a mutant IDH1 vaccine in newly diagnosed glioma. Study-level background: Most patients had radiochemotherapy with temozolomide before enrollment; others had one alone.

Produced via immunoSEQ multiplex PCR; TCRdb's table is partial and in-frame only. The table has about 54,000 clones, around four fifths seen once. A word on this clone: Its antigen is still unknown.

Germline values: CDR1 SGHVS, CDR2 FQNEAQ. The CDR3 runs 14 residues. V lost 7 bases and J lost 4, with 13 bases in between. Specified time point: week 35, safety follow-up. One vaccine dose held 300 ug of mutant IDH1 20-mer peptide and came with topical imiquimod. Each of the donors came in with new WHO grade 3 or 4 astrocytomas that were IDH1-mutant and ATRX-lost. V is TRBV7-8 and J is TRBJ1-4, with D possibly matching TRBD1 (6 bases). The receptor was isolated from a woman between 18 and 29 years old with glioma. Sample: PBMCs, taken from a glioma patient whose treatment included an IDH1 peptide vaccine. The CDR3 loop reads CASKRTVFNEKLFF. The CDR3 DNA sequence: TGTGCCAGCAAAAGGACAGTCTTTAATGAAAAACTGTTTTTT.